The following is a TCR beta chain sequence with its context. Germline CDR1 reads SGHRS; CDR2 reads YFSETQ. V dropped 7 bases and J dropped 4; count of bases not matched to a gene: 15. The CDR3 runs 16 residues. This sample was included in a study of blood T cell repertoires in COVID-19. Original processing methods: Cell counts per sample came from amplifying reference gene primers. Sequencing was performed with immunoSEQ multiplex PCR; in TCRdb, only in-frame clones are kept and a portion is missing. That table supplies the V and J calls and clone size; D and trimming were determined from the DNA. The sample lists roughly 140,000 clones, approximately 89% occurring once.

Sequencing input: peripheral blood. J is TRBJ1-1 and V is TRBV5-1, with 8 bases fitting TRBD1. The TCR originated in a woman aged 50 to 60 with acute or convalescent COVID-19. The CDR3 DNA reads TGCGCCAGCGACTTGGGGGGAACAGGGGGAGGCACTGAAGCTTTCTTT. This translates into CASDLGGTGGGTEAFF. The complete variable domain, with remaining parts taken from reference TRBV5-1 and TRBJ1-1, reads KAGVTQTPRYLIKTRGQQVTLSCSPISGHRSVSWYQQTPGQGLQFLFEYFSETQRNKGNFPGRFSGRQFSNSRSEMNVSTLELGDSALYLCASDLGGTGGGTEAFFGQGTRLTVV.